The clone carrying this T cell receptor beta chain has just a few counts. The data derive from a study of control samples from healthy donors and cancer patients. Germline-derived CDR1 and CDR2 are SGHRS and YFSETQ. The CDR3 totals 16 residues. J gave up 1 base and V 4 bases, and 9 bases lay outside the gene matches. Some clones are missing from TCRdb's copy, which holds only in-frame ones; the method was immunoSEQ multiplex PCR. The sample has some 80,000 clones; 85% to 90% are singletons. V usage is TRBV5-1 and J usage is TRBJ1-1; 8 bases fit TRBD1. The source of this sequence is a middle-aged man in good health. The material sequenced was blood. CDR3 sequence (DNA): TGCGCCAGCAGCCTATGGAGGACAGGGCAGAACACTGAAGCTTTCTTT. Protein product: CASSLWRTGQNTEAFF.